The present entry profiles one T cell receptor beta chain with its context. Its antigen is still unknown. Profiling relied on immunoSEQ multiplex PCR, and the TCRdb table lists in-frame clones only, not all of them. This table holds about 8,300 clones, 85% to 90% found once. This specimen comes from a study of lymphopenia after photon versus proton radiotherapy. Study-wide findings and caveats: Proton therapy kept repertoires fairly stable, unlike photons, which gained effector/memory cells. Oligoclonal CD8+ Temra expansion after nadir drove photon patients' diversity drop. Better survival with proton therapy was suggested as possible, not demonstrated. Larger post-nadir TCR diversity loss correlated inversely with survival in deceased patients.

The V and J ends lost 1 base and 7 bases respectively, with 15 bases between them. Germline assignment: CDR1 MNHNS and CDR2 SASEGT. The CDR3 runs 15 residues. The chain links TRBV6-1 to TRBJ2-3; D remains unclear. This sequence was found in an elderly man with cholangiocarcinoma. Here the sequenced sample was peripheral blood, taken from a patient treated with photon-based radiotherapy. The CDR3 reads CASSEVSLGVHTQYF. The DNA of the CDR3 is TGTGCCAGCAGTGAAGTTAGTCTTGGGGTGCATACGCAGTATTTT.